Below, one TCR beta chain is given with its context. Antigen specificity is unknown. This likely comes from a read error, as the CDR3 has no conserved phenylalanine or tryptophan at its end. Germline V gene sequence: CDR1 SGHAT, CDR2 FQNNGV. The CDR3 consists of 13 residues. A modified ARM-PCR protocol with three rounds of nested PCR amplified TCRbeta. TCRdb reprocessed the multiplex PCR reads via MiXCR and lists one record per CDR3 protein. The sample includes about 110,000 distinct CDR3 sequences, roughly 75% seen only once; the top ten take about 39%. This specimen comes from a study of tumor and adjacent non-tumor tissue in lung cancer. The wider study: Patients were aged roughly 30 to 76, 10 men and about 5 women, stage I to III. Broader study findings: Tumor repertoires had a smaller top 100 clone share than normal lung. Tumor tissue had significantly higher TCR diversity than normal lung.

No cell sorting was done before RNA was extracted from the tissue. Donors were chemotherapy-naive, newly diagnosed lung cancer surgical patients in China, August–late 2014. This chain uses TRBV11-2 with TRBJ1-1; the D is unclear. The sequenced sample consisted of lung tumor tissue. The clonotype comes from a woman aged 60-75 years with non-small cell lung cancer. CDR3 sequence: CTSSSLPGNEAFL. CDR3 DNA: TGTACCAGCAGCTCTTTGCCCGGGAATGAAGCTTTCTTA.